This T cell receptor beta chain is drawn from a study of shared clonotypes between healthy human individuals. Study-wide points: Donor scarcity curtailed the genetic and exposure-history diversity represented herein.

TCRdb's copy holds only in-frame clones and misses some; the assay was immunoSEQ multiplex PCR. Of around 720,000 clones listed, around four fifths are singletons. This clone was counted once. Its target is unknown. V shed 6 bases and J 6 bases; nucleotides not matched to a gene: 9. The CDR3 runs 14 residues. Germline CDR1 is SNHLY and CDR2 is FYNNEI. Material: memory CD4+ T cells sorted from blood. Subset specified: CD45RA-negative fraction. The chain couples TRBV2 to TRBJ2-7, with 9 bases fitting TRBD2. The receptor's source is a woman aged 25 to 39 in good health. The CDR3 DNA follows: TGTGCCAGCAGGGGGAGCGGGAGGACGCTCGAGCAGTACTTC. It encodes CASRGSGRTLEQYF.